This T cell receptor beta chain was captured in a study of prognosis after radiotherapy for stage I lung cancer. Study summary: A handful of patients developed distant metastases (median roughly seven months) after radiotherapy; about 15 showed no significant progression.

Study results and caveats: When patients developed distant metastases, their Shannon entropy after stereotactic body radiation therapy was lower.

This clonotype has ten or more counts. Its antigen is as yet unknown. From genomic DNA, two-round multiplex PCR was used to amplify TCR beta CDR3. Primers were specific to each TRBV and TRBJ gene in first-round PCR. TCRdb used MiXCR to reprocess the multiplex PCR reads, holding one entry per CDR3 protein. The sample has about 51,000 distinct CDR3 sequences; roughly 36% are singletons. CDR3 length equals 17 residues. Germline V gene lookup returns CDR1 LGHNA and CDR2 YSLEER. Germline trimming cut 8 bases from V and 6 bases from J; bases unmatched to any gene: 19. The J gene is TRBJ1-5, the V gene TRBV4-3; 7 bases are a match to TRBD1. This sample comprised PBMCs, obtained before or after stereotactic body radiation therapy (not recorded which). This TCR came from a donor over 45 with non-small cell lung cancer. Written as DNA, the CDR3 is TGCGCCAGCCTTCCGGGCCAAGGGGGCGTTTTGGGTCAGCCCCAGCATTTT. It is translated as CASLPGQGGVLGQPQHF.